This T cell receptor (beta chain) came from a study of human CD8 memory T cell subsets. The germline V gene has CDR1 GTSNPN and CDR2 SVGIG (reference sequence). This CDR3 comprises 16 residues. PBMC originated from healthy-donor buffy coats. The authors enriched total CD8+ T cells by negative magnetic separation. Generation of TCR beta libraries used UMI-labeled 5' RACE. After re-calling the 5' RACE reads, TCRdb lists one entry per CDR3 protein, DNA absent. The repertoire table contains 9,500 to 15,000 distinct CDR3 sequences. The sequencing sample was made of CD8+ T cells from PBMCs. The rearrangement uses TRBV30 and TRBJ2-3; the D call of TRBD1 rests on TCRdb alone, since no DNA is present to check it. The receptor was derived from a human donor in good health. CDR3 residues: CAWSAGTGGSGDTQYF. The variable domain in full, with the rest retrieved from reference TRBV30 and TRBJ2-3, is SQTIHQWPATLVQPVGSPLSLECTVEGTSNPNLYWYRQAAGRGLQLLFYSVGIGQISSEVPQNLSASRPQDRQFILSSKKLLLSDSGFYLCAWSAGTGGSGDTQYFGPGTRLTVL.